The clone carrying this T cell receptor (beta chain) was recorded only once. Antigen specificity is unknown. The data are from a study of cytomegalovirus exposure and HLA in healthy donors. Notes on the study in general: The study labeled more than 150 TCR beta chains cytomegalovirus-associated. The majority of TCR sequences were rare, yet some public TCRs appeared in many donors.

TCRdb's copy holds only in-frame clones and misses some; the assay was immunoSEQ multiplex PCR. Of about 130,000 clones in the sample, 75% to 90% were seen once. CDR3 length equals 16 residues. Germline V gene sequence: CDR1 SGHVS, CDR2 FNYEAQ. The V end was cut by 4 bases, the J end by 9 bases, with 22 bases between. The V call is TRBV7-6, the J call TRBJ2-1, with a possible D match to TRBD2 (5 bases). This TCR was recovered from a young woman in good health and CMV-seronegative. Sequenced sample: PBMCs. In DNA form, the CDR3 reads TGTGCCAGCAGCTCCCAACTAGGCACCATATATAGTGAGCAGTTCTTC. Its translation: CASSSQLGTIYSEQFF.